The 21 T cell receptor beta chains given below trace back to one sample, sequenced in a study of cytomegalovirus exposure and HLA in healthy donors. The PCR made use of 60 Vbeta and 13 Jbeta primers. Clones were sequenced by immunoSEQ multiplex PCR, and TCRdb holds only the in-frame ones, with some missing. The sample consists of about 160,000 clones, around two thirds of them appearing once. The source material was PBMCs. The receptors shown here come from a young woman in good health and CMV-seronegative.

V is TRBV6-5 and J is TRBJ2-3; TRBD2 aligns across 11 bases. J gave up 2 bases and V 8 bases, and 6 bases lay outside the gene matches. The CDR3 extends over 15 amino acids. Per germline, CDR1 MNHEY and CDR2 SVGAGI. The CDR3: CASGLAGGNTDTQYF. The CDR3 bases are TGTGCCAGCGGCCTAGCGGGAGGTAACACAGATACGCAGTATTTT.

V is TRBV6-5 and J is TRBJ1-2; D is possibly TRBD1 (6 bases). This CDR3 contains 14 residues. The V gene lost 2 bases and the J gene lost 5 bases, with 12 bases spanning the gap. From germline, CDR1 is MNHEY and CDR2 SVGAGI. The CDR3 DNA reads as TGTGCCAGCAGTTACCGAGACAGGCCTTATGGCTACACCTTC. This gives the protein CASSYRDRPYGYTF.

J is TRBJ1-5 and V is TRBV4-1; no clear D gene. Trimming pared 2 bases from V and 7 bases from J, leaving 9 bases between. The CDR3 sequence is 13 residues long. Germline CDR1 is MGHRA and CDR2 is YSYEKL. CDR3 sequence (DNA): TGCGCCAGCAGCCAACCCCGACAACAGCCCCAGCATTTT. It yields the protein CASSQPRQQPQHF.

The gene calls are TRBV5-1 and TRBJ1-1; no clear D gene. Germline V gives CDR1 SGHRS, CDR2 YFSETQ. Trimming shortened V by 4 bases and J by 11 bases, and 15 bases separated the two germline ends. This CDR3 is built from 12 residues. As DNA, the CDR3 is TGCGCCAGCAGCCCGGGTGAGGGTAGGGCTTTCTTT. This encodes CASSPGEGRAFF.

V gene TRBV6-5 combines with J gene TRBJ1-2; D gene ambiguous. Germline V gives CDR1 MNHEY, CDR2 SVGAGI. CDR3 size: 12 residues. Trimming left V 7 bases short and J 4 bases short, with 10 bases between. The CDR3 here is CASTRRGYGYTF. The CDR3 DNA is TGTGCCAGCACCCGCCGGGGCTATGGCTACACCTTC.

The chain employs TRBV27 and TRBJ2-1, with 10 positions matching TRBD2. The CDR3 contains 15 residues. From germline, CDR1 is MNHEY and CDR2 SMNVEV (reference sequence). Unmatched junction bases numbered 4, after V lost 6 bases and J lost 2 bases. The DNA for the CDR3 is TGTGCCAGCAGCTCAGCGGGGGGGCCCTACAATGAGCAGTTCTTC. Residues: CASSSAGGPYNEQFF.

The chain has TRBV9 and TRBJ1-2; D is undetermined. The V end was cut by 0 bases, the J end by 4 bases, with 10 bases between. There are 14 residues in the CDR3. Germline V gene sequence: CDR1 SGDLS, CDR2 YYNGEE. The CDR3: CASSVVSTAYGYTF. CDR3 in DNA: TGTGCCAGCAGCGTAGTCTCTACAGCCTATGGCTACACCTTC.

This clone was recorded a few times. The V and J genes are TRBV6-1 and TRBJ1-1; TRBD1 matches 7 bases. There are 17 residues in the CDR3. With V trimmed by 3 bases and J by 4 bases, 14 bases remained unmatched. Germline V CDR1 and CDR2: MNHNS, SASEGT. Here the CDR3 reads CASSESPPWDRSTEAFF. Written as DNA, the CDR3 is TGTGCCAGCAGTGAGTCACCACCATGGGACAGATCCACTGAAGCTTTCTTT.

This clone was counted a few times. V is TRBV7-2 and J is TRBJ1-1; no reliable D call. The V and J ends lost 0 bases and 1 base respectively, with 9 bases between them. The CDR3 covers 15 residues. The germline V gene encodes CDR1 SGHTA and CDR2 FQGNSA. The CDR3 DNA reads TGTGCCAGCAGCTTAGCGCGGGTACCGAACACTGAAGCTTTCTTT. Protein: CASSLARVPNTEAFF. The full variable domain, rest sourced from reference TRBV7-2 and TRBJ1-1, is GAGVSQSPSNKVTEKGKDVELRCDPISGHTALYWYRQSLGQGLEFLIYFQGNSAPDKSGLPSDRFSAERTGGSVSTLTIQRTQQEDSAVYLCASSLARVPNTEAFFGQGTRLTVV.

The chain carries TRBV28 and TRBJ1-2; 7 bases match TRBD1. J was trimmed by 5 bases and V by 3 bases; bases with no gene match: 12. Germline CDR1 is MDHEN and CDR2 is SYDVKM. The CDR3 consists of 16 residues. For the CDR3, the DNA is TGTGCCAGCAGTTTGGGTGGACAGGAGATTGGTTATGGCTACACCTTC. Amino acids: CASSLGGQEIGYGYTF.

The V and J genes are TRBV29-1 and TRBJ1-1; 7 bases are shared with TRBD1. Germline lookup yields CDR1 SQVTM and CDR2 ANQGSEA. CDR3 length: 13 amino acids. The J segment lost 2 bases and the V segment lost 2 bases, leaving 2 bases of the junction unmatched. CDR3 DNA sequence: TGCAGCGTTGAAACAGGGGATAACACTGAAGCTTTCTTT. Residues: CSVETGDNTEAFF. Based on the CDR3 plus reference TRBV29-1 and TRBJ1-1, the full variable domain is SAVISQKPSRDICQRGTSLTIQCQVDSQVTMMFWYRQQPGQSLTLIATANQGSEATYESGFVIDKFPISRPNLTFSTLTVSNMSPEDSSIYLCSVETGDNTEAFFGQGTRLTVV.

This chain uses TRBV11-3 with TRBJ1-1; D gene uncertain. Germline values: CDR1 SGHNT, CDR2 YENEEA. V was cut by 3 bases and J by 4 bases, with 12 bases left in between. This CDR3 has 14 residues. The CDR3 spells CASSFTHSGTEAFF. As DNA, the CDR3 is TGTGCCAGCAGCTTCACCCACAGTGGCACTGAAGCTTTCTTT.

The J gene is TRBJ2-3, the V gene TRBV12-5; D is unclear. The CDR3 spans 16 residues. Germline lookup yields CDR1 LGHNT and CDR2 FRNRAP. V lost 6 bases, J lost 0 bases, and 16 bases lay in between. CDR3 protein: CASGPLTFASTDTQYF. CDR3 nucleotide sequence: TGTGCTAGTGGCCCCCTGACATTCGCTAGCACAGATACGCAGTATTTT.

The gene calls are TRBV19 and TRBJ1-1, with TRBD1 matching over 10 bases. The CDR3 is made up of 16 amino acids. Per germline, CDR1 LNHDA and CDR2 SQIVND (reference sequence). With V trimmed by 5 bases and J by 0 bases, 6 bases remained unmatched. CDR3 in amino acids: CASSAPTGGMNTEAFF. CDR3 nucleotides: TGTGCCAGTAGTGCCCCGACAGGGGGCATGAACACTGAAGCTTTCTTT.

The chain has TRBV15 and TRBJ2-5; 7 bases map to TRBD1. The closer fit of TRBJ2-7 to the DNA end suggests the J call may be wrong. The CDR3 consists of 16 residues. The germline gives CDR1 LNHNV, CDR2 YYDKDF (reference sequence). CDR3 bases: TGTGCCACCAGCAAATTAGCCGGGACAGCACCCTACGAGCAGTACTTC. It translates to CATSKLAGTAPYEQYF.

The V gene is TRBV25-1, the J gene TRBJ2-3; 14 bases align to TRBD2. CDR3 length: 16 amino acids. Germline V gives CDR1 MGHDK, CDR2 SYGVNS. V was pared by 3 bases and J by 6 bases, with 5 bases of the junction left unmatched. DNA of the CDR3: TGTGCCAGCAGTGATTCCCGGACTAGCGGGAGGGATACGCAGTATTTT. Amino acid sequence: CASSDSRTSGRDTQYF.

For the CDR3, the DNA is TGTGCCAGTAGTATGGGGCGCCTAGGCACAGATACGCAGTATTTT. Its protein product is CASSMGRLGTDTQYF. This sequence joins TRBV19 and TRBJ2-3; D might be TRBD1 (5 bases). The CDR3 sequence is 15 residues long. Germline-derived CDR1 and CDR2 are LNHDA and SQIVND (reference sequence). Trimming left V 3 bases short and J 1 base short, with 11 bases between.

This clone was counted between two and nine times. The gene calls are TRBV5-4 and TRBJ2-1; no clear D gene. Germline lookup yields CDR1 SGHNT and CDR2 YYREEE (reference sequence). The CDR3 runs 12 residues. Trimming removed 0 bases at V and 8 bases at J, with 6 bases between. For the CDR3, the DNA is TGTGCCAGCAGCTTGGCCCGCGATGAGCAGTTCTTC. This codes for CASSLARDEQFF.

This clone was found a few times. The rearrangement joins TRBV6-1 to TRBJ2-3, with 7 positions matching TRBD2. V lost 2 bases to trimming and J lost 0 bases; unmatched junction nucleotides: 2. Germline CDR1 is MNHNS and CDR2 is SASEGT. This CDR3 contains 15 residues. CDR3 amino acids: CASSEKAGSTDTQYF. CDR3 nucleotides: TGTGCCAGCAGTGAAAAAGCGGGGAGCACAGATACGCAGTATTTT.

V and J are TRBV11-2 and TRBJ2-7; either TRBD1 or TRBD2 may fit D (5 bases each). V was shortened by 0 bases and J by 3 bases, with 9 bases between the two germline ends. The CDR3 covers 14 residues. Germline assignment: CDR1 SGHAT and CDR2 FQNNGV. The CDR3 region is CASSLDLGDYEQYV. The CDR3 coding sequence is TGTGCCAGCAGCTTAGATCTGGGGGACTACGAGCAGTACGTC.

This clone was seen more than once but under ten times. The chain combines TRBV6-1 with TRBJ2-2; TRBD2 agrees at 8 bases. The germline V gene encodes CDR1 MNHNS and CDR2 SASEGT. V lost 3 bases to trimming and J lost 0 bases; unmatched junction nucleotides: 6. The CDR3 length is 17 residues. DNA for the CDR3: TGTGCCAGCAGTGACTACCCGGGAGGGCCGAACACCGGGGAGCTGTTTTTT. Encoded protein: CASSDYPGGPNTGELFF.